This T cell receptor (beta chain) comes out of a study of blood T cell repertoires in COVID-19. Turning to the study itself: Some COVID-19 samples were acute and others convalescent; all came from the United States, Italy and Spain. In each case, the material was cDNA or gDNA derived from T cells, B-cell-depleted T cells, or PBMCs.

V dropped 5 bases and J dropped 7 bases, with 15 bases sitting between them. There are 15 residues in the CDR3. In germline, CDR1 is MNHNS, CDR2 SASEGT. In the original workflow: Quantification of nucleated cells was approximated via reference gene primer amplification. Assay used: immunoSEQ multiplex PCR; TCRdb lists only in-frame clones, some missing. Clone size and V and J calls were adopted from that table, with D and trimming inferred from the DNA. This repertoire shows approximately 210,000 clones, roughly 81% found once; its top ten account for around 7.3%. The source of this sequence is a woman aged 50 to 65 with active or convalescent COVID-19. Sequenced: peripheral blood. The chain joins TRBV6-1 to TRBJ1-6; D perhaps matches TRBD1 (5 bases). CDR3 protein: CASSSSDRVNSPLHF. CDR3 nucleotides: TGTGCCAGCAGTTCATCTGACAGAGTCAATTCACCCCTCCACTTT.